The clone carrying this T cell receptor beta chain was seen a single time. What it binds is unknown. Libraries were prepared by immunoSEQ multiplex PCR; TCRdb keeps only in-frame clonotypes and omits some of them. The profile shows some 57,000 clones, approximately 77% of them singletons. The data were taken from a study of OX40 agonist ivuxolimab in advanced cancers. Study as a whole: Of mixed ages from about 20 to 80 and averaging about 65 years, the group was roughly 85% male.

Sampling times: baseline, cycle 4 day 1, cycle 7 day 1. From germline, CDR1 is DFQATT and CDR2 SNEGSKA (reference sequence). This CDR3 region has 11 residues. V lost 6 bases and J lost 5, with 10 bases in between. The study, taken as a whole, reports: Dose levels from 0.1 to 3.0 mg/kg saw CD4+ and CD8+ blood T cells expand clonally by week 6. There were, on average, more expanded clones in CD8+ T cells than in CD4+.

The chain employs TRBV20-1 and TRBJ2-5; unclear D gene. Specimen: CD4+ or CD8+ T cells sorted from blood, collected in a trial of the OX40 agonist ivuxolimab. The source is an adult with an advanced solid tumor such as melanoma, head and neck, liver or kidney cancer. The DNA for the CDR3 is TGCAGTGCCATCATCGTGGAGACCCAGTACTTC. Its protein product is CSAIIVETQYF.